These T cell receptor beta chains were read from a single sample in a study of cytomegalovirus exposure and HLA in healthy donors. Produced via immunoSEQ multiplex PCR; TCRdb's table is partial and in-frame only. There are about 160,000 clones in the sample; roughly 84% occur only once, and roughly 1.9% lies in the top ten. The sequenced sample was PBMCs. These receptors were obtained from a man aged 18-30 years in good health and CMV-seronegative. CDR3s include the opening cysteine and the closing phenylalanine or tryptophan. D genes are given only for firm matches. The listing skips clone size in some rows; elsewhere it reads once, few, many or a size class.

j_gene,d_gene,abundance,v_gene,CDR3aa,CDR3nt
TRBJ2-7,NA,NA,TRBV5-6,CASSPLAGSLYEQYF,TGTGCCAGCAGTCCCCTTGCCGGGAGCCTCTACGAGCAGTACTTC
TRBJ1-4,NA,NA,TRBV19,CASHGGGIEKLFF,TGTGCCAGCCACGGGGGGGGCATTGAAAAACTGTTTTTT
TRBJ2-7,NA,NA,TRBV13,CASSLVSGVYEQYF,TGTGCCAGCAGCTTAGTTTCGGGGGTCTACGAGCAGTACTTC
TRBJ2-7,TRBD1,once,TRBV9,CASSREGQHYEQYF,TGTGCCAGCAGCCGAGAGGGACAGCACTACGAGCAGTACTTC
TRBJ2-1,TRBD2,NA,TRBV25-1,CASSEGTSGRGDEQFF,TGTGCCAGCAGTGAAGGGACTAGCGGGAGAGGTGATGAGCAGTTCTTC
TRBJ2-2,TRBD2,NA,TRBV18,CASSPGTTSTGELFF,TGTGCCAGCTCACCAGGGACTACCTCCACCGGGGAGCTGTTTTTT
TRBJ2-1,NA,NA,TRBV14,CASSQDPGHLYNEQFF,TGTGCCAGCAGCCAAGATCCGGGACACCTCTACAATGAGCAGTTCTTC
TRBJ1-4,NA,NA,TRBV28,CASSLRGGRVEKLFF,TGTGCCAGCAGTTTAAGGGGGGGGCGCGTTGAAAAACTGTTTTTT
TRBJ2-7,TRBD1,NA,TRBV18,CASSRMTGTGGEQYF,TGTGCCAGCTCACGAATGACAGGGACAGGCGGCGAGCAGTACTTC
TRBJ2-7,NA,NA,TRBV14,CASSQDGSDWLHGNYEQYF,TGTGCCAGCAGCCAAGATGGGTCAGACTGGCTTCATGGCAACTACGAGCAGTACTTC
TRBJ2-7,TRBD2,NA,TRBV5-6,CASSFWTSGTYEQYF,TGTGCCAGCAGCTTTTGGACTAGCGGTACCTACGAGCAGTACTTC
TRBJ2-1,NA,NA,TRBV11-2,CASSQPREGGSYNEQFF,TGTGCCAGCAGCCAACCCCGCGAAGGGGGTTCGTACAATGAGCAGTTCTTC
TRBJ1-2,NA,NA,TRBV15,CATSSWGGGAGGYTF,TGTGCCACCAGCAGTTGGGGAGGGGGGGCCGGCGGCTACACCTTC
TRBJ2-1,NA,NA,TRBV19,CASLPSFGGTYNEQFF,TGTGCCAGCTTACCCTCATTTGGCGGGACCTACAATGAGCAGTTCTTC
TRBJ1-5,TRBD1,NA,TRBV14,CASSQESGTGDYISNQPQHF,TGTGCCAGCAGCCAAGAAAGTGGGACAGGGGATTACATTAGCAATCAGCCCCAGCATTTT
TRBJ2-5,NA,NA,TRBV15,CATSREEGETQYF,TGTGCCACCAGCAGAGAGGAGGGAGAGACCCAGTACTTC
TRBJ2-2,NA,NA,TRBV25-1,CATTRVTGELFF,TGTGCCACCACCAGGGTAACCGGGGAGCTGTTTTTT
TRBJ2-5,TRBD1,NA,TRBV15,CATSEPGQGKETQYF,TGTGCCACCAGCGAGCCGGGACAGGGTAAAGAGACCCAGTACTTC
TRBJ1-3,NA,NA,TRBV28,CASRRTTGNTIYF,TGTGCCAGCAGGAGGACAACTGGAAACACCATATATTTT
TRBJ1-1,NA,NA,TRBV28,CASSFSLVPRSRGTEAFF,TGTGCCAGCAGTTTTTCCCTGGTTCCCCGGTCCCGAGGAACTGAAGCTTTCTTT
TRBJ1-3,NA,NA,TRBV9,CASSVSSSSGNTIYF,TGTGCCAGCAGCGTATCGTCCTCTTCTGGAAACACCATATATTTT
TRBJ1-2,TRBD1,NA,TRBV29-1,CSVVTGSYGYTF,TGCAGCGTAGTGACAGGGAGCTATGGCTACACCTTC
TRBJ2-7,TRBD1,NA,TRBV29-1,CSGGQGSTYEQYF,TGCAGCGGGGGACAGGGGTCCACCTACGAGCAGTACTTC
TRBJ2-7,NA,NA,TRBV19,CASRKGQTYEQYF,TGTGCCAGTAGGAAGGGACAAACCTACGAGCAGTACTTC
TRBJ2-7,TRBD2,NA,TRBV10-3,CAIRDLAGGPSAYEQYF,TGTGCCATCAGAGACCTAGCGGGAGGGCCCTCAGCCTACGAGCAGTACTTC
TRBJ2-1,NA,few,TRBV7-3,CASSPKGGNEQFF,TGTGCCAGCAGCCCGAAGGGAGGCAATGAGCAGTTCTTC
TRBJ2-7,NA,NA,TRBV7-9,CASSLDPAAYEQYF,TGTGCCAGCAGCTTAGACCCGGCGGCCTACGAGCAGTACTTC